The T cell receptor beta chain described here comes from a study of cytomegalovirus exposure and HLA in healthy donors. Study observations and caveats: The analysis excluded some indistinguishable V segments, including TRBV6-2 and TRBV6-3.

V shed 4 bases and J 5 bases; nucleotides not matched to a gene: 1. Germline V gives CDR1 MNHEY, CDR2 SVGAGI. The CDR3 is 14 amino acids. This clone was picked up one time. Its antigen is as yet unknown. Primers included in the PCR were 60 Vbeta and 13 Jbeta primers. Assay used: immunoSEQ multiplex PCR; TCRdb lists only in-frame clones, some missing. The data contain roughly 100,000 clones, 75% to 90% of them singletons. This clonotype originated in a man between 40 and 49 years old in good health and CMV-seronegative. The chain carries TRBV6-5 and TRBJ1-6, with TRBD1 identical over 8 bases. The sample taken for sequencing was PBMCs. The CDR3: CASSSTGDNSPLHF. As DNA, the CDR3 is TGTGCCAGCAGTTCGACAGGGGATAATTCACCCCTCCACTTT.